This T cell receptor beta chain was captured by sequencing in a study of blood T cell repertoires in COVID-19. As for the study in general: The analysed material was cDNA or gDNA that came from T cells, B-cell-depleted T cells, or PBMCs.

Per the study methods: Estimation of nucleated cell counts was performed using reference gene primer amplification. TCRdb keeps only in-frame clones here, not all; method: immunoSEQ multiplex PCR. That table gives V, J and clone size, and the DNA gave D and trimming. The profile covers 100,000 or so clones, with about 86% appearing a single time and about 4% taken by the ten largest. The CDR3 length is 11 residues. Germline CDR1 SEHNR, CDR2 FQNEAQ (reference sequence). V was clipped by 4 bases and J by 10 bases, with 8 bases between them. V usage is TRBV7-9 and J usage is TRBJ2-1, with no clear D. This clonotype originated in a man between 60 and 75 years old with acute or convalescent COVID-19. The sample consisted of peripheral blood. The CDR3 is CASSSLREQFF. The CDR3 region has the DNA TGTGCCAGCAGCTCGCTCAGGGAGCAGTTCTTC.